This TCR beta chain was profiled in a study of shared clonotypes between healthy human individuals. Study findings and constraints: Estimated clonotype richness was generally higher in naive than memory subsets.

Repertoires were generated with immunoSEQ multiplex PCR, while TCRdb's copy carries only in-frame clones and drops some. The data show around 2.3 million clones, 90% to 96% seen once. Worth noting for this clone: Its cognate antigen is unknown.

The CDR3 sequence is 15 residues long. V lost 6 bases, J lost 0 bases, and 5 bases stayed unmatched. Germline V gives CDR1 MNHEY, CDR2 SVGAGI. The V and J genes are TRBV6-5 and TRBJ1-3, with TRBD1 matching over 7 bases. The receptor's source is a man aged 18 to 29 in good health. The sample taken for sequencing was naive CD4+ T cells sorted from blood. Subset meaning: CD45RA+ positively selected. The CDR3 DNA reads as TGTGCCAGCAGGCCAGGGACAGCCTCTGGAAACACCATATATTTT. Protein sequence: CASRPGTASGNTIYF.